The sequence of this TCR beta chain was determined in a study of Graves' ophthalmopathy and Graves' hyperthyroidism. Newly diagnosed hyperthyroidism donors, aged 18 to 65, duration under 2 months. Amplification targeted the TCR beta CDR3 regions, with RNA transcripts as the source material. HTBI primers primed a first-round RT-PCR, and a second-round multiplex PCR followed. TCRdb analysed the multiplex PCR reads with MiXCR anew, one entry per CDR3 protein. The sample has some 350,000 distinct CDR3 sequences; roughly 15% are singletons. The germline V gene encodes CDR1 SQVTM and CDR2 ANQGSEA. The CDR3 is made up of 13 amino acids. Of note for this clonotype: A junction end diverges from the germline sequence, so it may reflect a read error.

The TCR sequence derives from an adult woman with stable Graves' hyperthyroidism. This sequence joins TRBV29-1 and TRBJ2-4, with D uncertain. Sequenced material: peripheral blood. The CDR3 coding sequence is TGCAGCGTTGGCAACAATCGCAAAAACATTAAGTACTTC. Protein: CSVGNNRKNIKYF.